This record concerns one TCR beta chain sequence. Antigen specificity is unknown. One entry per CDR3 protein results from TCRdb running MiXCR on the reads. The data show roughly 70,000 distinct CDR3 sequences, with roughly 22% seen just once and approximately 68% held by the top ten. Germline V CDR1 and CDR2: MGHRA, YSYEKL. CDR3 length equals 17 residues. V dropped 2 bases and J dropped 1; count of bases not matched to a gene: 10. This entry is derived from a study of T cell repertoires in cytomegalovirus infection. Background on the study: Matching HLA type, along with CMV infection, was indicated by public TCR beta signatures.

Study-wide results and limits: The response measured ex vivo was dominated by TCR beta clonotypes (HLA-C-restricted and CMV-specific). Cumulative frequency (of public TCR beta family members) identified carriers of CMV plus the relevant HLA.

The genes are TRBV4-1 and TRBJ1-1; 7 nucleotides align to TRBD1. This TCR came from a human donor in good health (CMV status not recorded). Some clones in this sample may be carry-over from other donors' samples. Sequences were derived from CD8+ T cells from cultured PBMCs, sampled from culture after CMV antigen stimulation. The CDR3 nucleotides are TGCGCCAGCAGCCAATTCTTAACAGGGGAAGCGAACACTGAAGCTTTCTTT. It translates to CASSQFLTGEANTEAFF.